The 21 T cell receptor beta chains below were found in one sample sequenced in a study of blood T cell repertoires in COVID-19. Produced via immunoSEQ multiplex PCR; TCRdb's table is partial and in-frame only. The sample consists of approximately 140,000 clones, 70% to 90% of them appearing once. Material for sequencing was peripheral blood. The source of these receptors is a woman between 55 and 75 years old with acute or convalescent COVID-19.

This clone has more than one count but fewer than ten. The genes are TRBV5-4 and TRBJ2-1; 7 bases match TRBD2. Trimming at V came to 0 bases and at J to 4 bases, leaving 10 bases not matched to a gene. This CDR3 contains 17 residues. Germline V gene sequence: CDR1 SGHNT, CDR2 YYREEE (reference sequence). The CDR3 DNA reads as TGTGCCAGCAGCTTGGAAGTTGGCGGGGGAAGTTACAATGAGCAGTTCTTC. Encoded protein: CASSLEVGGGSYNEQFF.

The genes are TRBV29-1 and TRBJ1-6; TRBD1 agrees at 7 bases. This CDR3 contains 15 residues. CDR1 is SQVTM, CDR2 ANQGSEA, per germline. The V segment lost 7 bases and the J segment 2 bases; nucleotides outside the gene matches: 8. The CDR3 DNA reads TGCAGCGCGCCAACAGGGGCACCCTATAATTCACCCCTCCACTTT. This sequence encodes CSAPTGAPYNSPLHF.

The rearrangement uses TRBV3-1 (or the pseudogene TRBV3-2) and TRBJ2-1; the match to TRBD1 covers 11 bases. Trimming took 0 bases from V and 4 from J; bases not matched to a gene: 5. Looked up from germline, CDR1 is LGHDT and CDR2 is YNNKEL (reference sequence). The CDR3 contains 17 residues. This CDR3 reads CASSQDGTGGRYNEQFF. For the CDR3, the DNA is TGTGCCAGCAGCCAAGATGGGACAGGGGGACGGTACAATGAGCAGTTCTTC.

V gene TRBV29-1 combines with J gene TRBJ2-5; D might be TRBD1 (5 bases). Germline V gene lookup returns CDR1 SQVTM and CDR2 ANQGSEA. This CDR3 has 15 amino acids. V lost 2 bases, J lost 1 base, and 14 bases lay in between. The CDR3 loop is CSVESRGSGQETQYF. In DNA, the CDR3 is TGCAGCGTTGAAAGTAGGGGTAGTGGCCAAGAGACCCAGTACTTC.

V and J are TRBV13 and TRBJ2-2, with TRBD1 matching 9 bases. The ends lost 4 bases at V and 5 bases at J; junction bases unmatched: 8. The CDR3 runs 16 residues. Germline CDR1 PRHDT, CDR2 FYEKMQ (reference sequence). In DNA form, the CDR3 reads TGTGCCAGCAGCTCCCCGGGACAGGGTGGAACCGGGGAGCTGTTTTTT. Protein product: CASSSPGQGGTGELFF.

This clone was seen only once. V usage is TRBV28 and J usage is TRBJ1-5; D gene uncertain. Looked up from germline, CDR1 is MDHEN and CDR2 is SYDVKM. V dropped 6 bases and J dropped 0 bases, with 9 bases sitting between them. The CDR3 is made up of 14 amino acids. This CDR3 reads CASRRHHSNQPQHF. As DNA, the CDR3 is TGTGCCAGCAGAAGACACCATAGCAATCAGCCCCAGCATTTT.

The V and J genes are TRBV11-2 and TRBJ2-1; D is unclear. Germline CDR1 reads SGHAT; CDR2 reads FQNNGV. This CDR3 has 18 residues. V was cut by 10 bases and J by 2 bases, with 27 bases left in between. CDR3 residues: CATSELPKPPFPYNEQFF. Here the CDR3 DNA reads TGTGCCACGTCTGAACTTCCAAAACCGCCCTTTCCCTACAATGAGCAGTTCTTC.

The J gene is TRBJ2-2, the V gene TRBV2; 9 nucleotides line up with TRBD1. V was pared by 9 bases and J by 2 bases, with 4 bases of the junction left unmatched. CDR3 length equals 14 residues. Looked up from germline, CDR1 is SNHLY and CDR2 is FYNNEI. The CDR3 loop reads CASLGQGNTGELFF. CDR3 coding DNA: TGTGCCAGTTTGGGACAGGGTAACACCGGGGAGCTGTTTTTT.

V and J are TRBV21-1 and TRBJ1-6. TRBV21-1 is classified as a pseudogene. The CDR3 totals 17 residues. The CDR3, as DNA: TGTGCCAGCAGCAAAAATGGGGAGAGCTCCTATAATTCACCCCTCCACTTT. It specifies CASSKNGESSYNSPLHF.

This chain connects TRBV5-1 to TRBJ2-5, with D possibly TRBD1 on 7 matching bases. Germline loops: CDR1 SGHRS, CDR2 YFSETQ. The V end was cut by 4 bases, the J end by 2 bases, with 9 bases between. The CDR3 contains 13 residues. CDR3 amino acids: CASSAGQQETQYF. The DNA of the CDR3 is TGCGCCAGCAGCGCGGGACAGCAAGAGACCCAGTACTTC.

The chain recombines TRBV18 with TRBJ1-2; D not certain. The CDR3 totals 11 residues. Germline CDR1 KGHSH, CDR2 LQKENI. V lost 5 bases and J 4 bases, leaving 5 bases between the germline ends. The CDR3 reads CASSSGYGYTF. Written as DNA, the CDR3 is TGTGCCAGCTCATCAGGCTATGGCTACACCTTC.

The genes are TRBV9 and TRBJ2-2; D is undetermined. V gave up 0 bases and J gave up 4 bases, with 13 bases separating them. This CDR3 region has 16 residues. Germline CDR1 SGDLS, CDR2 YYNGEE. The CDR3 here is CASSVDPPGSTGELFF. CDR3 DNA sequence: TGTGCCAGCAGCGTAGACCCCCCCGGTAGCACCGGGGAGCTGTTTTTT.

The chain has TRBV7-9 and TRBJ2-5, with 8 bases identical to TRBD1. The CDR3 runs to 13 residues. Germline V gives CDR1 SEHNR, CDR2 FQNEAQ (reference sequence). V was clipped by 5 bases and J by 4 bases; unmatched bases: 3. CDR3 amino acids: CASSAGQGETQYF. The CDR3 DNA follows: TGTGCCAGCAGCGCCGGACAGGGAGAGACCCAGTACTTC. The whole variable domain, remainder taken from reference TRBV7-9 and TRBJ2-5, is DTGVSQNPRHKITKRGQNVTFRCDPISEHNRLYWYRQTLGQGPEFLTYFQNEAQLEKSRLLSDRFSAERPKGSFSTLEIQRTEQGDSAMYLCASSAGQGETQYFGPGTRLLVL.

The V gene is TRBV18, the J gene TRBJ1-3; TRBD1 aligns across 7 bases. Per the germline V gene, CDR1 is KGHSH and CDR2 is LQKENI. The CDR3 length is 17 residues. V gave up 3 bases and J gave up 2 bases; unmatched junction bases: 10. CDR3 coding DNA: TGTGCCAGCTCACCCCCGGGACAGAGTTTCACTGGAAACACCATATATTTT. It codes for CASSPPGQSFTGNTIYF.

The CDR3 nucleotides read TGTGCCAGCAGTCAACAGGGCTTCAGCAATCAGCCCCAGCATTTT. Translated, it gives CASSQQGFSNQPQHF. This rearrangement joins TRBV28 to TRBJ1-5, with D possibly TRBD1 on 6 matching bases. The germline V and J ends were trimmed by 5 bases and 1 base, with 12 bases remaining between them. Germline assignment: CDR1 MDHEN and CDR2 SYDVKM. The CDR3 spans 15 residues.

The genes are TRBV2 and TRBJ1-1; possibly TRBD1 for D (5 bases). The germline V gene has CDR1 SNHLY and CDR2 FYNNEI. The CDR3 extends over 13 amino acids. V was clipped by 7 bases and J by 0 bases, with 9 bases between them. The CDR3 coding sequence is TGTGCCAGCACGACAGAAATGAACACTGAAGCTTTCTTT. Its protein product is CASTTEMNTEAFF.

CDR3 DNA: TGTGCCAGCAGACATACAGGGGCTGCGAACACCGGGGAGCTGTTTTTT. Translated: CASRHTGAANTGELFF. The rearrangement uses TRBV7-9 and TRBJ2-2; TRBD1 aligns across 7 bases. The CDR3 is 16 residues long. Germline V gene lookup returns CDR1 SEHNR and CDR2 FQNEAQ (reference sequence). V was clipped by 6 bases and J by 0 bases; unmatched bases: 7.

The DNA of the CDR3 is TGTGCCAGCAGCGTAGTCACAGGGGCGACCTATGGCTACACCTTC. Translating gives CASSVVTGATYGYTF. The genes are TRBV9 and TRBJ1-2; 7 bases match TRBD1. Germline assignment: CDR1 SGDLS and CDR2 YYNGEE. V lost 0 bases, J lost 4 bases, and 6 bases stayed unmatched. The CDR3 extends over 15 amino acids.

This chain joins TRBV4-1 and TRBJ1-2, with D uncertain. Germline V gives CDR1 MGHRA, CDR2 YSYEKL. The ends were cut back, 0 bases at V and 3 bases at J, with 11 bases in the middle. The CDR3 consists of 15 residues. The CDR3 DNA follows: TGCGCCAGCAGCCAAGACGTAGCTACTTACTATGGCTACACCTTC. Its translation is CASSQDVATYYGYTF.

The chain has TRBV11-2 and TRBJ2-7; D is unclear. In germline, CDR1 is SGHAT, CDR2 FQNNGV. The V end was cut by 3 bases, the J end by 5 bases, with 8 bases between. The CDR3 sequence is 12 residues long. The chain's CDR3 is CASSFSSHEQYF. CDR3 nucleotide sequence: TGTGCCAGCAGCTTTTCTTCCCACGAGCAGTACTTC.

This chain connects TRBV6-5 to TRBJ2-3, with D perhaps matching TRBD1 (6 bases). CDR3 length: 15 residues. Trimming stripped 4 bases from V and 0 bases from J, with 11 bases between. Germline V CDR1 and CDR2: MNHEY, SVGAGI. The CDR3 sequence: CASSFLTGSTDTQYF. CDR3 nucleotides: TGTGCCAGCAGTTTTCTGACAGGCAGCACAGATACGCAGTATTTT.